Only a few counts were recorded for the clone carrying this T cell receptor (beta chain). The antigen remains undetermined. Described time point: newly diagnosed GD, antithyroid drugs for less than 3 months. Preparation of the TCR library used RNA extracted from PBMCs. Construction of TCR beta libraries relied on iRepertoire HTBI primers and on Arm-PCR targeting CDR3 regions. TCRdb re-called the multiplex PCR reads through MiXCR, storing one row per CDR3 protein. The sample lists about 440,000 distinct CDR3 sequences, around 15% seen once, with around 10% in the top ten. These data are taken from a study of regulatory T cells in long-lasting Graves disease. V lost 3 bases, J lost 8 bases, and 17 bases lay in between. From germline, CDR1 is DFQATT and CDR2 SNEGSKA (reference sequence). The length of the CDR3 is 14 residues. General study findings and limits: Favored gene segments in persistent disease were TRBV28, TRBJ1-2 and TRBJ2-5.

This sample was shared with a second study, whose subject was T cells in Graves' hyperthyroidism and ophthalmopathy. That paper adds: Ophthalmopathy prediction by the model preceded onset by a median roughly 6 months.

The V call is TRBV20-1, the J call TRBJ2-4; D unresolved. The receptor was derived from a woman aged 25 to 45 with Graves disease. Material: peripheral blood mononuclear cells (PBMCs), obtained at new diagnosis, from a patient treated with antithyroid drugs. CDR3 in DNA: TGCAGTGCTAGGTACCCAGCCCTGGATGACATTCAGTACTTC. Translation: CSARYPALDDIQYF.